Listed here are 11 T cell receptor beta chains from one sample, sequenced in a study of naive and memory T cell subsets. The beta constant-region primer was an equimolar mix of two oligonucleotides covering TRBC1 and TRBC2. TCRdb independently ran MiXCR on the UMI-ligation and nested PCR reads; one entry per CDR3 protein. This sample yields under 150,000 distinct CDR3 sequences, of which 15% to 20% are seen a single time; more than 0.13% belongs to the top ten. The material sequenced was naive CD4+ T cells from blood. These receptors all stem from a human donor in good health.

This clonotype was picked up a small number of times. V is TRBV29-1 and J is TRBJ2-1; 11 nucleotides match TRBD2. CDR1 SQVTM and CDR2 ANQGSEA come from the germline V gene. After removal of 6 bases from V and 4 bases from J, the junction contained 8 bases not matched to a gene. This CDR3 has 15 amino acids. CDR3 protein: CSVTYSGRGYNEQFF. The CDR3 DNA is TGCAGCGTGACATATAGCGGGAGGGGTTACAATGAGCAGTTCTTC.

This clonotype was found a few times. The gene calls are TRBV5-1 and TRBJ1-1, with a tentative D call TRBD1 (5 bases). The germline CDR1 and CDR2 sequences are SGHRS and YFSETQ. The V end lost 3 bases, the J end lost 2 bases, and 14 bases lay between the germline ends. The CDR3 spans 15 residues. The CDR3 sequence is CASSSGGAGNTEAFF. CDR3 nucleotide sequence: TGCGCCAGCAGCTCCGGAGGGGCAGGAAACACTGAAGCTTTCTTT.

Points on this clonotype: Given a much more abundant clone one base away, this may be a read error. The CDR3 DNA is TGTGCCATCAGCGGTACTAGCGGCCCGAACGAGCAGTACTTC. It specifies CAISGTSGPNEQYF. The rearrangement joins TRBV10-3 to TRBJ2-7, with 8 bases that match TRBD2. The CDR3 length is 14 residues. J was trimmed by 5 bases and V by 6 bases; bases with no gene match: 9. Germline values: CDR1 ENHRY, CDR2 SYGVKD.

The chain couples TRBV28 to TRBJ2-2, with D uncertain. The V gene's germline CDR1 is MDHEN and CDR2 SYDVKM. V was trimmed by 8 bases and J by 6 bases, leaving 13 bases between them. This CDR3 region has 13 residues. This chain's CDR3 is CASLLGSPGELFF. The DNA of the CDR3 is TGTGCCAGCTTGCTGGGTTCCCCCGGGGAGCTGTTTTTT.

This clonotype came up a few times. A much more abundant neighbour one base away suggests this may be a read error. The J gene is TRBJ2-5, the V gene TRBV6-1; 14 nucleotides align to TRBD2. V gave up 6 bases and J gave up 3 bases; unmatched junction bases: 3. The germline gives CDR1 MNHNS, CDR2 SASEGT. This CDR3 region has 15 residues. The CDR3 region is CASRPGLAGEETQYF. CDR3 sequence (DNA): TGTGCCAGCAGACCGGGACTAGCGGGAGAAGAGACCCAGTACTTC.

At least ten counts were recorded for this clonotype. The chain carries TRBV2 and TRBJ1-5, with D possibly matching TRBD1 (5 bases). Between the trimmed V and J ends, which lost 3 bases and 4 bases, there was a span of 10 bases. The germline V gene has CDR1 SNHLY and CDR2 FYNNEI. The CDR3 is 14 residues long. The CDR3, as DNA: TGTGCCAGCAGTGACAGGGTCCCAAATCAGCCCCAGCATTTT. Its protein is CASSDRVPNQPQHF.

This clonotype was seen just once. This sequence joins TRBV20-1 and TRBJ1-5, with a tentative D call TRBD1 (5 bases). With 1 base removed from V and 4 bases from J, the gap between germline ends came to 11 bases. This CDR3 has 14 amino acids. The germline V gene encodes CDR1 DFQATT and CDR2 SNEGSKA (reference sequence). The CDR3 spells CSARGDSRNQPQHF. CDR3 nucleotides: TGCAGTGCTAGAGGGGACTCCAGGAATCAGCCCCAGCATTTT.

This clonotype was counted a single time. The J gene is TRBJ1-2, the V gene TRBV6-2 or TRBV6-3, with D maybe TRBD1 (6 bases). The V gene's germline CDR1 is MNHEY and CDR2 SVGEGT. Deletions cut 7 bases from V and 6 bases from J, with 12 bases between. This CDR3 is built from 12 residues. CDR3 bases: TGTGCCAGCACCCTTGGGGGCGATGGCTACACCTTC. Residues: CASTLGGDGYTF.

The rearrangement uses TRBV20-1 and TRBJ2-7; D not resolved. Trimming stripped 6 bases from V and 6 bases from J, with 15 bases between. This CDR3 contains 12 residues. Per germline, CDR1 DFQATT and CDR2 SNEGSKA (reference sequence). Here the CDR3 DNA reads TGCAGTGCAGTGCTCGGTGTTCGCGAGCAGTACTTC. Translating it yields CSAVLGVREQYF.

V gene TRBV6-1 combines with J gene TRBJ1-5; TRBD1 is a possible D gene (6 bases). Germline loops: CDR1 MNHNS, CDR2 SASEGT. Trimming cost V 5 bases and J 7 bases, with 18 bases left between them. The CDR3 extends over 15 amino acids. This chain's CDR3 is CASSPPVGGGQPQHF. CDR3 DNA sequence: TGTGCCAGCAGTCCCCCCGTGGGGGGGGGCCAGCCCCAGCATTTT.

In this sample, this clonotype turned up a few times. The genes are TRBV7-9 and TRBJ2-2; D uncertain. V was pared by 6 bases and J by 3 bases, with 11 bases between. Germline CDR1 is SEHNR and CDR2 is FQNEAQ (reference sequence). This CDR3 has 14 residues. As DNA, the CDR3 is TGTGCCAGCAGTCCCGTCCGTGACACCGGGGAGCTGTTTTTT. Its translation is CASSPVRDTGELFF.